The next 6 T cell receptor beta chains were all read from a single sample in a study of naive and memory T cell subsets. Four PCR rounds used nested alpha and beta constant region primers plus the SP2 primer. TCRdb redid the calling of the UMI-ligation and nested PCR reads with MiXCR, one entry per CDR3 protein. Found here are around 30,000 distinct CDR3 sequences, more than 6.5% of them singletons; the top ten hold 3% to 3.5%. Regarding treatment: skin biopsy from PPD injection site in Mantoux-positive individual. A UMI-containing oligonucleotide was joined by 3' ligation to the TCR cDNA template. The material was skin, obtained from a tuberculin skin test site. These receptors were taken from an adult in good health.

In this sample, this clonotype turned up many times. This chain joins TRBV20-1 and TRBJ2-7, with TRBD1 matching 7 bases. This CDR3 spans 13 amino acids. The V and J ends lost 5 bases and 1 base, in that order; junction bases with no gene match: 5. CDR1 is DFQATT, CDR2 SNEGSKA, per germline (reference sequence). CDR3 loop: CSALGTESYEQYF. CDR3 coding DNA: TGCAGTGCTCTTGGGACAGAGTCCTACGAGCAGTACTTC.

This clonotype was observed many times. The V call is TRBV6-1, the J call TRBJ2-1, with TRBD2 as a possible D gene (5 bases). The CDR3 sequence is 14 residues long. Germline V gene data show CDR1 as MNHNS and CDR2 as SASEGT. The ends were cut back, 7 bases at V and 5 bases at J, with 15 bases in the middle. CDR3 sequence reads: CASISYGVHNEQFF. The CDR3 DNA reads as TGTGCCAGCATCTCCTACGGGGTACACAATGAGCAGTTCTTC.

In this sample, this clonotype turned up many times. This sequence joins TRBV5-1 and TRBJ1-2, with 10 bases aligning to TRBD1. The CDR3 runs 16 residues. The germline gives CDR1 SGHRS, CDR2 YFSETQ. J was trimmed by 4 bases and V by 4 bases; bases with no gene match: 10. CDR3: CASSGGQGPYGYGYTF. The CDR3 bases are TGCGCCAGCAGCGGGGGACAGGGGCCCTATGGCTATGGCTACACCTTC.

This clonotype was picked up many times. The rearrangement joins TRBV6-5 to TRBJ2-7; the D is unclear. Germline CDR1 reads MNHEY; CDR2 reads SVGAGI. The CDR3 spans 11 residues. V lost 6 bases and J lost 2, with 5 bases in between. The CDR3 DNA reads as TGTGCCAGCAGGATTGCCTACGAGCAGTACTTC. Translation gives CASRIAYEQYF.

About this clonotype itself: The germline gene is not matched at one end of the junction; a read error may be the cause. The chain combines TRBV20-1 with TRBJ1-2, with D possibly TRBD1 on 5 matching bases. The CDR3 extends over 14 amino acids. Germline CDR1 and CDR2: DFQATT and SNEGSKA (reference sequence). CDR3 residues: CSARDPRDPYGDTF. CDR3 nucleotide sequence: TGCAGTGCTAGAGATCCCCGGGACCCATATGGCGACACCTTC.

This clonotype appeared a single time. A much bigger clone sits one base away, suggesting this may be a read error. This chain uses TRBV7-2 with TRBJ1-1, with a weak D call TRBD1 (5 bases). V gave up 2 bases and J gave up 6 bases, with 16 bases separating them. The CDR3 sequence is 15 residues long. In germline, CDR1 is SGHTA, CDR2 FQGNSA. The CDR3 DNA sequence: TGTGCCAGCAGCTTAATGGGGCAGGGCAACCCTGAAGCTTTCTTT. This gives the protein CASSLMGQGNPEAFF.